This passage covers 19 T cell receptor beta chains from one sample sequenced in a study of PD-1 blockade in classical Hodgkin lymphoma. The time point was: cycle 4 day 1 (C4D1), after 5 to 7 weeks of nivolumab. There was relapse after autologous stem cell transplantation in every patient, and there was variation in brentuximab vedotin exposure. Clones were read by immunoSEQ multiplex PCR, and TCRdb kept only the in-frame ones, dropping some. This repertoire shows tens of thousands of clones, approximately 78% found once; its top ten account for over 7.5%. The sample consisted of peripheral blood mononuclear cells (PBMCs), taken before the fourth cycle of nivolumab. All receptors derive from a human donor with classical Hodgkin lymphoma.

The rearrangement uses TRBV4-3 and TRBJ1-1, with a tentative D call TRBD1 (5 bases). Trimming removed 0 bases at V and 0 bases at J, with 11 bases between. This CDR3 region has 16 residues. Germline V gene sequence: CDR1 LGHNA, CDR2 YSLEER. DNA of the CDR3: TGCGCCAGCAGCCAAGATCGGGCGACAGTGAACACTGAAGCTTTCTTT. Its protein product is CASSQDRATVNTEAFF.

V and J are TRBV19 and TRBJ2-2; D call uncertain. Trimming removed 3 bases at V and 2 bases at J, with 7 bases between. The CDR3 sequence is 14 residues long. The germline gives CDR1 LNHDA, CDR2 SQIVND (reference sequence). DNA for the CDR3: TGTGCCAGTAGTATGGCACCTAACACCGGGGAGCTGTTTTTT. Amino acid sequence: CASSMAPNTGELFF.

The sample holds a few counts of this clone. The J gene is TRBJ1-5, the V gene TRBV5-8; D gene ambiguous. CDR3 length: 13 amino acids. Germline V lookup: CDR1 SGHTS, CDR2 YDEGEE. V lost 0 bases and J 1 base, leaving 2 bases between the germline ends. The CDR3 region has the DNA TGTGCCAGCAGCTTGGAAAGCAATCAGCCCCAGCATTTT. It is translated as CASSLESNQPQHF.

V is TRBV27 and J is TRBJ2-3; 8 bases map to TRBD2. J gave up 7 bases and V 5 bases, and 14 bases lay outside the gene matches. CDR1 and CDR2 (germline): MNHEY, SMNVEV (reference sequence). The length of the CDR3 is 16 residues. CDR3 DNA: TGTGCCAGCAGTAGAGGGGCGGGACTAGAGGTATATACGCAGTATTTT. This encodes CASSRGAGLEVYTQYF.

This clone turned up a few times. This chain joins TRBV7-8 and TRBJ2-4; D is possibly TRBD1 (6 bases). V lost 6 bases and J lost 6, with 18 bases in between. The CDR3 is made up of 15 amino acids. Looked up from germline, CDR1 is SGHVS and CDR2 is FQNEAQ. CDR3 protein: CASSYVGTLLNIQYF. The DNA of the CDR3 is TGTGCCAGCAGTTACGTCGGGACACTATTAAACATTCAGTACTTC.

The V call is TRBV11-2, the J call TRBJ2-5, with D tentatively TRBD1 or TRBD2 (5 bases each). Germline V lookup: CDR1 SGHAT, CDR2 FQNNGV. This CDR3 has 14 amino acids. V lost 6 bases, J lost 1 base, and 12 bases lay in between. The CDR3 nucleotides read TGTGCCAGCAGACCTGGGACGACCCAAGAGACCCAGTACTTC. Amino acids: CASRPGTTQETQYF.

The chain carries TRBV2 and TRBJ2-5; TRBD2 is a possible D gene (7 bases). Germline-derived CDR1 and CDR2 are SNHLY and FYNNEI. Trimming removed 3 bases from V and 5 bases from J, with 16 bases in between. CDR3 length: 15 amino acids. This CDR3 reads CASSDEGGAGETQYF. CDR3 bases: TGTGCCAGCAGTGACGAAGGGGGGGCAGGGGAGACCCAGTACTTC.

Here the CDR3 DNA reads TGTGCCAGCAGCATCCGGGACAGACATTACACCGGGGAGCTGTTTTTT. Residues: CASSIRDRHYTGELFF. The chain recombines TRBV7-3 with TRBJ2-2; 7 positions match TRBD1. The CDR3 runs to 16 residues. Germline trimming cut 5 bases from V and 3 bases from J; bases unmatched to any gene: 9. Per the germline V gene, CDR1 is SGHTA and CDR2 is FQGTGA.

In nucleotides, the CDR3 is TGCGCCAGCAGCTCGTCCCGGGACAGGGACCACGAGCAGTACTTC. This codes for CASSSSRDRDHEQYF. The chain has TRBV5-1 and TRBJ2-7, with 9 positions matching TRBD1. The length of the CDR3 is 15 residues. Germline V gives CDR1 SGHRS, CDR2 YFSETQ. V lost 3 bases and J lost 5; bases outside the gene matches: 9.

V usage is TRBV6-6 and J usage is TRBJ1-2; a weak D match, TRBD1 (5 bases). The ends were cut back, 6 bases at V and 0 bases at J, with 17 bases in the middle. This CDR3 contains 16 residues. Germline lookup yields CDR1 MNHNY and CDR2 SVGAGI (reference sequence). Here the CDR3 DNA reads TGTGCCAGCAGCCGCGGGGCGACAGCAACTAACTATGGCTACACCTTC. Protein sequence: CASSRGATATNYGYTF.

This rearrangement joins TRBV7-3 to TRBJ2-5; TRBD1 aligns across 8 bases. CDR3 length: 15 amino acids. Germline loops: CDR1 SGHTA, CDR2 FQGTGA. Losses at the gene ends were 2 bases for V and 4 bases for J; bases not matched to a gene: 6. CDR3 coding DNA: TGTGCCAGCAGCTTAGGGGCACAGGGGGGAGAGACCCAGTACTTC. Translated, it gives CASSLGAQGGETQYF.

This clone was counted a few times. CDR3 DNA: TGTGCCAGCAGCTTTGCTAGAACCGGGACAGGGTCCTACAATGAGCAGTTCTTC. This encodes CASSFARTGTGSYNEQFF. The V and J genes are TRBV7-6 and TRBJ2-1, with 9 bases aligning to TRBD1. The CDR3 extends over 18 amino acids. V dropped 3 bases and J dropped 1; count of bases not matched to a gene: 10. Germline CDR1 reads SGHVS; CDR2 reads FNYEAQ.

This chain links TRBV7-9 with TRBJ2-5; 8 bases align to TRBD2. The CDR3 is 13 residues long. V shed 5 bases and J 5 bases; nucleotides not matched to a gene: 4. The germline V gene has CDR1 SEHNR and CDR2 FQNEAQ (reference sequence). The CDR3 DNA follows: TGTGCCAGCAGCGGACTAGCTACTGAGACCCAGTACTTC. It yields the protein CASSGLATETQYF.

This clone was observed a few times. The chain recombines TRBV27 with TRBJ1-5; 10 nucleotides match TRBD1. Germline trimming cut 5 bases from V and 6 bases from J; bases unmatched to any gene: 4. Per the germline V gene, CDR1 is MNHEY and CDR2 is SMNVEV (reference sequence). CDR3 length: 14 amino acids. Written as DNA, the CDR3 is TGTGCCAGCAGTCCGACAGGGGGCTTTCAGCCCCAGCATTTT. Protein product: CASSPTGGFQPQHF.

This clone was seen only a few times. CDR3 region: CASAPARQGTEAFF. Written as DNA, the CDR3 is TGTGCCAGCGCCCCCGCAAGACAGGGCACTGAAGCTTTCTTT. This chain joins TRBV6-5 and TRBJ1-1, with TRBD1 identical over 7 bases. The J segment lost 4 bases and the V segment lost 8 bases, leaving 10 bases of the junction unmatched. This CDR3 has 14 amino acids. Germline CDR1 reads MNHEY; CDR2 reads SVGAGI.

The chain has TRBV30 and TRBJ2-1, with TRBD1 identical over 7 bases. CDR3 length equals 15 residues. Germline values: CDR1 GTSNPN, CDR2 SVGIG (reference sequence). The V gene end was trimmed by 6 bases and the J gene end by 6 bases; junction bases not matched to a gene: 14. CDR3 amino acids: CACRQGDSRVNEQFF. The DNA for the CDR3 is TGTGCCTGTCGTCAGGGGGACAGTCGAGTCAATGAGCAGTTCTTC.

The V call is TRBV27, the J call TRBJ2-7, with 11 bases matching TRBD1. The CDR3 runs to 16 residues. Germline values: CDR1 MNHEY, CDR2 SMNVEV (reference sequence). Losses at the gene ends were 0 bases for V and 3 bases for J; bases not matched to a gene: 4. The CDR3: CASSLSTGTGGYEQYF. CDR3 in DNA: TGTGCCAGCAGTTTATCGACCGGGACAGGGGGCTACGAGCAGTACTTC.

The chain couples TRBV29-1 to TRBJ1-1; D may be TRBD1 (5 bases). With 7 bases removed from V and 1 base from J, the gap between germline ends came to 13 bases. The CDR3 spans 13 residues. Germline CDR1 SQVTM, CDR2 ANQGSEA. The CDR3 bases are TGCAGCGGGAGAAGGGGTGAGAACACTGAAGCTTTCTTT. The encoded protein is CSGRRGENTEAFF. The full variable domain, with the rest looked up from reference TRBV29-1 and TRBJ1-1, is SAVISQKPSRDICQRGTSLTIQCQVDSQVTMMFWYRQQPGQSLTLIATANQGSEATYESGFVIDKFPISRPNLTFSTLTVSNMSPEDSSIYLCSGRRGENTEAFFGQGTRLTVV.

The chain employs TRBV19 and TRBJ2-3; D is tentatively TRBD1 or TRBD2 (5 bases each). The CDR3 runs 14 residues. The ends were cut back, 4 bases at V and 4 bases at J, with 12 bases in the middle. Germline lookup yields CDR1 LNHDA and CDR2 SQIVND (reference sequence). This chain's CDR3 is CASSKGRRSDTQYF. Here the CDR3 DNA reads TGTGCCAGTAGTAAGGGGAGAAGATCAGATACGCAGTATTTT. Supplemented by reference TRBV19 and TRBJ2-3, the full variable domain reads DGGITQSPKYLFRKEGQNVTLSCEQNLNHDAMYWYRQDPGQGLRLIYYSQIVNDFQKGDIAEGYSVSREKKESFPLTVTSAQKNPTAFYLCASSKGRRSDTQYFGPGTRLTVL.